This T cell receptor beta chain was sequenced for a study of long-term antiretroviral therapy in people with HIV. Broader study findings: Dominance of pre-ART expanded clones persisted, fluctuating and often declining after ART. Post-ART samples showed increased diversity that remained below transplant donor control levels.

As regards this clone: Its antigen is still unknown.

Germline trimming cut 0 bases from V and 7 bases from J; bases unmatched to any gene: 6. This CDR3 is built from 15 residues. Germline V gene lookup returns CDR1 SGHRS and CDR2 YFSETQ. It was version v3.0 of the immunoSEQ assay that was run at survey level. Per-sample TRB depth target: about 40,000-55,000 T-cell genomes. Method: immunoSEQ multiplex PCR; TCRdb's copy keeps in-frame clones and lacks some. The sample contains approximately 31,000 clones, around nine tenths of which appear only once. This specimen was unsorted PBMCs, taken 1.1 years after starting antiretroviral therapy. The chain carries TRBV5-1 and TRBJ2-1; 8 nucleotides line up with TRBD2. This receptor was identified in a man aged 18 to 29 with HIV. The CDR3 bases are TGCGCCAGCAGCTTGGAAAGCGGGAGATTAAATGAGCAGTTCTTC. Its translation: CASSLESGRLNEQFF.